Following are 31 T cell receptor beta chains from one sample sequenced in a study of blood T cell repertoires in COVID-19. Only in-frame clones appear in the TCRdb table, and some are missing; sequencing was by immunoSEQ multiplex PCR. Among 250,000 to 350,000 clones listed, 88% were seen once. The sample comprised peripheral blood. The receptors stem from a woman in her 30s with COVID-19, enrolled during active disease.

Here the CDR3 reads CAISRTGGKFDTQYF. The CDR3 bases are TGTGCCATCAGTCGGACAGGGGGCAAGTTTGATACGCAGTATTTT. The V gene is TRBV10-3, the J gene TRBJ2-3, with 11 bases fitting TRBD1. Germline CDR1 and CDR2: ENHRY and SYGVKD. CDR3 length: 15 amino acids. Germline trimming cut 5 bases from V and 6 bases from J; bases unmatched to any gene: 7.

J is TRBJ2-2 and V is TRBV28; D is possibly TRBD1 (6 bases). The V gene's germline CDR1 is MDHEN and CDR2 SYDVKM. V was trimmed by 6 bases and J by 5 bases, leaving 16 bases between them. The CDR3 has 15 residues. This chain's CDR3 is CASRMNPQGTGELFF. The CDR3 DNA is TGTGCCAGCAGAATGAATCCCCAGGGGACCGGGGAGCTGTTTTTT.

The rearrangement links TRBV27 to TRBJ2-5; a possible D gene is TRBD2 (5 bases). Trimming removed 5 bases from V and 6 bases from J, with 16 bases in between. Germline V gene lookup returns CDR1 MNHEY and CDR2 SMNVEV (reference sequence). This CDR3 is 14 amino acids long. The CDR3 nucleotides read TGTGCCAGCAGTCCTCCCGGAGGAGCGAAGACCCAGTACTTC. This sequence encodes CASSPPGGAKTQYF.

This clone was seen a few times. CDR3: CASSETGQGALGYF. The CDR3 nucleotides are TGTGCCAGCAGTGAAACGGGACAGGGCGCTTTAGGATACTTC. The chain is built from TRBV6-1 and TRBJ2-7; 9 bases match TRBD1. CDR1 is MNHNS and CDR2 is SASEGT in the germline V gene. V gave up 2 bases and J gave up 13 bases; unmatched junction bases: 12. The CDR3 consists of 14 residues.

This chain joins TRBV24-1 and TRBJ1-5; D not resolved. The CDR3 sequence is 12 residues long. V dropped 11 bases and J dropped 2 bases, with 9 bases sitting between them. CDR1 is KGHDR, CDR2 SFDVKD, per germline. CDR3 coding DNA: TGTGCCATCGGAGAGGGCAATCAGCCCCAGCATTTT. Translation: CAIGEGNQPQHF.

This chain connects TRBV7-9 to TRBJ1-1; 9 positions agree with TRBD1. The junction had 11 bases not matched to a gene; V was cut back by 7 bases and J by 5 bases. The germline gives CDR1 SEHNR, CDR2 FQNEAQ (reference sequence). The CDR3 is 15 residues long. CDR3 nucleotide sequence: TGTGCCAGCACCAGGACAGGGGTTCGGCGGACTGAAGCTTTCTTT. Translating it yields CASTRTGVRRTEAFF.

The chain is built from TRBV2 and TRBJ2-7, with a weak D call TRBD2 (7 bases). V was pared by 3 bases and J by 0 bases, with 15 bases between. The germline CDR1 and CDR2 sequences are SNHLY and FYNNEI. The CDR3 spans 16 residues. The CDR3 nucleotides read TGTGCCAGCAGTGATGGCGGGGGCTTGGGCTCCTACGAGCAGTACTTC. Its protein is CASSDGGGLGSYEQYF.

The chain is built from TRBV6-6 and TRBJ1-2, with 7 bases lining up with TRBD1. Germline CDR1 and CDR2: MNHNY and SVGAGI (reference sequence). Trimming took 0 bases from V and 7 from J; bases not matched to a gene: 5. This CDR3 has 14 amino acids. The CDR3 reads CASSYSKAGGGYTF. For the CDR3, the DNA is TGTGCCAGCAGTTACTCGAAGGCAGGGGGTGGCTACACCTTC.

This chain connects TRBV9 to TRBJ2-3; D possibly corresponds to TRBD2 (5 bases). The CDR3 length is 15 residues. Germline lookup yields CDR1 SGDLS and CDR2 YYNGEE. V was shortened by 3 bases and J by 3 bases, with 14 bases between the two germline ends. Here the CDR3 reads CASSGNSGSTDTQYF. Written as DNA, the CDR3 is TGTGCCAGCAGCGGCAACTCGGGGTCGACAGATACGCAGTATTTT.

The chain employs TRBV5-1 and TRBJ2-1; 8 bases are a match to TRBD2. The CDR3 contains 13 residues. V lost 7 bases to trimming and J lost 9 bases; unmatched junction nucleotides: 9. From germline, CDR1 is SGHRS and CDR2 YFSETQ. The CDR3 DNA is TGCGCCAGCGGCCCGGGAGGGCCTGGTGAGCAGTTCTTC. Residues: CASGPGGPGEQFF.

V usage is TRBV28 and J usage is TRBJ2-7; D possibly corresponds to TRBD2 (6 bases). The CDR3 has 15 residues. V was pared by 3 bases and J by 2 bases, with 14 bases between. Germline V gene data show CDR1 as MDHEN and CDR2 as SYDVKM. The CDR3 bases are TGTGCCAGCAGTTTGGTATCTGGGACTGCCTACGAGCAGTACTTC. It yields the protein CASSLVSGTAYEQYF.

This chain links TRBV7-9 with TRBJ2-1; maybe TRBD1 (6 bases). Trimming cost V 3 bases and J 7 bases, with 16 bases left between them. The CDR3 length is 15 residues. In germline, CDR1 is SEHNR, CDR2 FQNEAQ (reference sequence). The CDR3 DNA follows: TGTGCCAGCAGCTTTAAAGGACAGAGAGGAAATGAGCAGTTCTTC. It translates to CASSFKGQRGNEQFF.

V is TRBV9 and J is TRBJ2-2, with D perhaps TRBD2 (6 bases). Germline V gives CDR1 SGDLS, CDR2 YYNGEE. The CDR3 is made up of 14 amino acids. V shed 4 bases and J shed 6 bases, with 13 bases lying between them. The CDR3 coding sequence is TGTGCCAGCAGCCCGGGACTCGAAGCCGGGGAGCTGTTTTTT. Its translation: CASSPGLEAGELFF. Complete variable domain (other parts from reference TRBV9 and TRBJ2-2): DSGVTQTPKHLITATGQRVTLRCSPRSGDLSVYWYQQSLDQGLQFLIQYYNGEERAKGNILERFSAQQFPDLHSELNLSSLELGDSALYFCASSPGLEAGELFFGEGSRLTVL.

The rearrangement uses TRBV2 and TRBJ1-2; D uncertain. Between the trimmed V and J ends, which lost 7 bases and 8 bases, there was a span of 14 bases. Germline loops: CDR1 SNHLY, CDR2 FYNNEI. CDR3 length: 12 residues. In nucleotides, the CDR3 is TGTGCCAGCAACAGTTTGGGAGAGGGCTACACCTTC. Residues: CASNSLGEGYTF.

As DNA, the CDR3 is TGCAGCGTTGGAGGGACAGGGGGTAGCTACACCTTC. Protein: CSVGGTGGSYTF. V usage is TRBV29-1 and J usage is TRBJ1-2, with 11 positions matching TRBD1. The CDR3 covers 12 residues. The J segment lost 9 bases and the V segment lost 4 bases, leaving 4 bases of the junction unmatched. Germline V gene data show CDR1 as SQVTM and CDR2 as ANQGSEA.

This clone showed up just a few times. The genes are TRBV5-6 and TRBJ1-2, with D possibly being TRBD1 (5 bases). Germline lookup yields CDR1 SGHDT and CDR2 YYEEEE. This CDR3 has 15 residues. V was clipped by 4 bases and J by 2 bases, with 15 bases between them. The CDR3 loop is CASSPEMTANYGYTF. The CDR3 region has the DNA TGTGCCAGCAGCCCCGAAATGACAGCAAACTATGGCTACACCTTC. Variable domain in full (rest from reference TRBV5-6 and TRBJ1-2): DAGVTQSPTHLIKTRGQQVTLRCSPKSGHDTVSWYQQALGQGPQFIFQYYEEEERQRGNFPDRFSGHQFPNYSSELNVNALLLGDSALYLCASSPEMTANYGYTFGSGTRLTVV.

The V and J genes are TRBV7-9 and TRBJ2-7, with TRBD1 identical over 7 bases. J lost 4 bases, V lost 3 bases, and 9 bases had no gene match. The CDR3 has 15 amino acids. CDR1 and CDR2 from the germline V gene are SEHNR and FQNEAQ (reference sequence). In DNA form, the CDR3 reads TGTGCCAGCAGCTTGAGGACAGGAGTCGGGTACGAGCAGTACTTC. The encoded protein is CASSLRTGVGYEQYF.

The genes are TRBV6-5 and TRBJ1-1; 8 bases map to TRBD1. After removal of 6 bases from V and 5 bases from J, the junction contained 5 bases not matched to a gene. The CDR3 length is 13 residues. Germline V gives CDR1 MNHEY, CDR2 SVGAGI. CDR3 sequence reads: CASRATGGTEAFF. The DNA of the CDR3 is TGTGCCAGCAGAGCTACAGGGGGGACTGAAGCTTTCTTT.

J is TRBJ1-2 and V is TRBV7-2; 8 nucleotides agree with TRBD1. V dropped 2 bases and J dropped 6; count of bases not matched to a gene: 5. The CDR3 consists of 14 residues. The germline V gene encodes CDR1 SGHTA and CDR2 FQGNSA. The CDR3 protein is CASSLIDRGHGYTF. The CDR3 DNA follows: TGTGCCAGCAGCTTAATAGACAGGGGCCATGGCTACACCTTC.

This sequence joins TRBV20-1 and TRBJ1-4; a weak D match, TRBD1 (6 bases). Trimming shortened V by 3 bases and J by 4 bases, and 12 bases separated the two germline ends. Germline-derived CDR1 and CDR2 are DFQATT and SNEGSKA (reference sequence). The length of the CDR3 is 14 residues. Written as DNA, the CDR3 is TGCAGTGCTAGTTCCGGACAGATTAATGAAAAACTGTTTTTT. Amino acid sequence: CSASSGQINEKLFF.

V gene TRBV19 combines with J gene TRBJ1-5; 10 bases match TRBD1. CDR1 LNHDA and CDR2 SQIVND come from the germline V gene (reference sequence). Losses at the gene ends were 5 bases for V and 2 bases for J; bases not matched to a gene: 6. The CDR3 is 16 residues long. In nucleotides, the CDR3 is TGTGCCAGTAGTCCCACCGGGACAGGGGGCAATCAGCCCCAGCATTTT. Its translation is CASSPTGTGGNQPQHF.

The chain joins TRBV3-1 (or the pseudogene TRBV3-2) to TRBJ1-3; 11 nucleotides agree with TRBD1. V dropped 1 base and J dropped 4; count of bases not matched to a gene: 9. This CDR3 comprises 18 residues. The germline CDR1 and CDR2 sequences are LGHDT and YNNKEL (reference sequence). The CDR3 protein is CASSQGLPRDRGGNTIYF. As DNA, the CDR3 is TGTGCCAGCAGCCAAGGCCTTCCTCGGGACAGGGGGGGAAACACCATATATTTT.

The V call is TRBV5-1, the J call TRBJ2-7; 9 bases map to TRBD1. V was clipped by 3 bases and J by 3 bases; unmatched bases: 7. The CDR3 covers 15 residues. CDR1 SGHRS and CDR2 YFSETQ come from the germline V gene. DNA for the CDR3: TGCGCCAGCAGCTCACCGGGACAGGGATTCTACGAGCAGTACTTC. This sequence encodes CASSSPGQGFYEQYF.

J is TRBJ2-1 and V is TRBV5-1; TRBD2 aligns across 8 bases. The V gene's germline CDR1 is SGHRS and CDR2 YFSETQ. V lost 0 bases, J lost 4 bases, and 6 bases stayed unmatched. This CDR3 has 16 residues. The CDR3 protein is CASSLAELAVYNEQFF. CDR3 bases: TGCGCCAGCAGCTTGGCCGAACTAGCGGTGTACAATGAGCAGTTCTTC.

The chain recombines TRBV19 with TRBJ2-7, with 13 bases lining up with TRBD2. CDR1 LNHDA and CDR2 SQIVND come from the germline V gene (reference sequence). After removal of 5 bases from V and 9 bases from J, the junction contained 7 bases not matched to a gene. The CDR3 totals 14 residues. The CDR3 DNA sequence: TGTGCCAGTAGTGTAGGACTAGCGGGAGTCGGGCAGTACTTC. This codes for CASSVGLAGVGQYF.

CDR3 amino acids: CASIPGATNEKLFF. In DNA form, the CDR3 reads TGTGCCAGCATTCCGGGAGCAACTAATGAAAAACTGTTTTTT. The chain joins TRBV28 to TRBJ1-4; unclear D gene. CDR1 is MDHEN and CDR2 is SYDVKM in the germline V gene. Between the trimmed V and J ends, which lost 7 bases and 0 bases, there was a span of 9 bases. There are 14 residues in the CDR3.

V is TRBV5-1 and J is TRBJ2-2; D is possibly TRBD1 (5 bases). This CDR3 is 16 amino acids long. V was cut by 1 base and J by 4 bases, with 14 bases left in between. Germline loops: CDR1 SGHRS, CDR2 YFSETQ. CDR3: CASSLTGRTGTGELFF. The CDR3 DNA is TGCGCCAGCAGCTTGACAGGTAGAACAGGCACCGGGGAGCTGTTTTTT. Using reference TRBV5-1 and TRBJ2-2 for the parts outside the CDR3, the full variable domain is KAGVTQTPRYLIKTRGQQVTLSCSPISGHRSVSWYQQTPGQGLQFLFEYFSETQRNKGNFPGRFSGRQFSNSRSEMNVSTLELGDSALYLCASSLTGRTGTGELFFGEGSRLTVL.

The table lists this clone with a count of one. The V call is TRBV4-1, the J call TRBJ2-1; 7 nucleotides match TRBD2. The trim removed 4 bases at V and 8 bases at J, leaving 5 bases unmatched. CDR1 is MGHRA, CDR2 YSYEKL, per germline. There are 13 residues in the CDR3. The CDR3 loop is CASSPGLVDEQFF. CDR3 sequence (DNA): TGCGCCAGCAGCCCTGGACTAGTAGATGAGCAGTTCTTC.

CDR3 coding DNA: TGTGCCAGCAGTGGGAGTGACGCAGATACGCAGTATTTT. It specifies CASSGSDADTQYF. The chain uses TRBV2 and TRBJ2-3; D is unresolved. V lost 4 bases and J lost 4, with 9 bases in between. The CDR3 has 13 amino acids. CDR1 SNHLY and CDR2 FYNNEI come from the germline V gene.

The chain carries TRBV27 and TRBJ2-7; D gene ambiguous. Trimming left V 6 bases short and J 6 bases short, with 18 bases between. There are 14 residues in the CDR3. Per the germline V gene, CDR1 is MNHEY and CDR2 is SMNVEV (reference sequence). The CDR3 loop reads CASSNAPSSGEQYF. The CDR3, as DNA: TGTGCCAGCAGCAATGCCCCCTCCTCCGGCGAGCAGTACTTC.

This chain joins TRBV19 and TRBJ1-1; D not certain. V gave up 7 bases and J gave up 0 bases, with 12 bases separating them. Germline V gene data show CDR1 as LNHDA and CDR2 as SQIVND (reference sequence). The CDR3 length is 14 residues. CDR3 nucleotide sequence: TGTGCCAGTACCCAAACACAGATGAACACTGAAGCTTTCTTT. Its translation: CASTQTQMNTEAFF.